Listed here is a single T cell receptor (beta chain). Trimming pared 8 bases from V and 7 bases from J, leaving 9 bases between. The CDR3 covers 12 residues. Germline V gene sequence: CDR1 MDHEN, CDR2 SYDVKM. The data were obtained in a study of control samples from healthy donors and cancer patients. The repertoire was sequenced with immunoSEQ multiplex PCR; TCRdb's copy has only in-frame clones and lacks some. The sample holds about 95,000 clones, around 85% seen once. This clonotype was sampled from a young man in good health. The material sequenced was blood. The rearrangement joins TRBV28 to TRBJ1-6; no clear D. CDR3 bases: TGTGCCAGCTGGACGGTAAATTCACCCCTCCACTTT. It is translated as CASWTVNSPLHF.